Listed here are 6 T cell receptor beta chains from one sample, sequenced in a study of blood T cell repertoires in COVID-19. Measured with immunoSEQ multiplex PCR; TCRdb has only the in-frame clones, and not every one. This sample carries about 94,000 clones, over 75% of them seen once, and the ten largest clones take about 5%. The sequencing input was peripheral blood. The receptors come from a woman at least 80 years old with acute or convalescent COVID-19.

The rearrangement uses TRBV6-5 and TRBJ1-4; weak D call: TRBD1 (6 bases). With 7 bases removed from V and 3 bases from J, the gap between germline ends came to 12 bases. CDR1 is MNHEY, CDR2 SVGAGI, per germline. This CDR3 spans 14 amino acids. CDR3 protein: CASNKGQSNEKLFF. The CDR3 nucleotides read TGTGCCAGCAACAAGGGACAATCTAATGAAAAACTGTTTTTT.

This chain links TRBV30 with TRBJ2-3; TRBD2 matches at 14 bases. Germline lookup yields CDR1 GTSNPN and CDR2 SVGIG (reference sequence). V shed 3 bases and J 1 base; nucleotides not matched to a gene: 12. The CDR3 has 19 amino acids. The CDR3 DNA reads as TGTGCCTGGAGCCCCGGTGGGGGACTAGCGGGAGCCCGCACAGATACGCAGTATTTT. Amino acids: CAWSPGGGLAGARTDTQYF.

The rearrangement uses TRBV7-3 and TRBJ1-1; 7 nucleotides line up with TRBD1. CDR1 is SGHTA and CDR2 is FQGTGA in the germline V gene. There are 17 residues in the CDR3. V lost 5 bases, J lost 1 base, and 13 bases stayed unmatched. The CDR3 DNA is TGTGCCAGCAGCCCCAAAGGGGGACAGCTAGCGAACACTGAAGCTTTCTTT. Translation gives CASSPKGGQLANTEAFF.

The rearrangement uses TRBV19 and TRBJ1-2, with a possible D match to TRBD1 (5 bases). This CDR3 region has 14 residues. Germline assignment: CDR1 LNHDA and CDR2 SQIVND (reference sequence). V was cut by 6 bases and J by 4 bases, with 15 bases left in between. The CDR3 DNA reads TGTGCCAGTAGCCCCCAGGGAGGCGGCTATGGCTACACCTTC. Translation gives CASSPQGGGYGYTF.

The chain carries TRBV6-2 or TRBV6-3 and TRBJ1-1; no clear D gene. With 2 bases removed from V and 1 base from J, the gap between germline ends came to 5 bases. Per germline, CDR1 MNHEY and CDR2 SVGEGT. CDR3 length equals 13 residues. CDR3 DNA sequence: TGTGCCAGCAGTTACCGTCCGAACACTGAAGCTTTCTTT. It is translated as CASSYRPNTEAFF.

The CDR3: CASSSLAVDGETQYF. Written as DNA, the CDR3 is TGTGCCAGCAGTTCTTTAGCGGTGGATGGGGAGACCCAGTACTTC. The chain uses TRBV6-5 and TRBJ2-5, with D perhaps TRBD2 (6 bases). The CDR3 runs 15 residues. In germline, CDR1 is MNHEY, CDR2 SVGAGI. Trimming removed 4 bases from V and 5 bases from J, with 17 bases in between.